This TCR beta chain was sequenced for a study of T cell changes during pregnancy in multiple sclerosis. Assay: immunoSEQ multiplex PCR; the TCRdb copy retains only in-frame clones and omits some. Among tens of thousands of clones listed, roughly 95% were seen once. Trimming cost V 2 bases and J 3 bases, with 11 bases left between them. The germline V gene encodes CDR1 MGHRA and CDR2 YSYEKL. The CDR3 loop spans 15 amino acids. The TCR comes from a female donor in good health, enrolled as a control in a pregnancy study. V gene TRBV4-1 combines with J gene TRBJ2-4; D possibly corresponds to TRBD2 (5 bases). The sample was peripheral blood, taken in the second trimester of pregnancy. The CDR3 loop reads CASSQLGSLKNIQYF. As DNA, the CDR3 is TGCGCCAGCAGCCAATTAGGGAGTCTCAAAAACATTCAGTACTTC.